The 27 T cell receptor beta chains given below trace back to one sample, sequenced in a study of early T cells in non-severe SARS-CoV-2 infection. TCRdb redid the calling of the 5' RACE reads with MiXCR, one entry per CDR3 protein. The sample has under 65,000 distinct CDR3 sequences, 12% seen once; the top ten hold around 1.4%. Sequencing was carried out using whole blood. Source of these receptors: an adult who was a healthcare worker with PCR-confirmed SARS-CoV-2 infection or an uninfected control (not recorded which).

The chain links TRBV7-8 to TRBJ1-5, with D uncertain. This CDR3 region has 15 residues. Per the germline V gene, CDR1 is SGHVS and CDR2 is FQNEAQ. Deletions cut 1 base from V and 2 bases from J, with 9 bases between. CDR3 protein: CASSLGRPGNQPQHF. The DNA of the CDR3 is TGTGCCAGCAGCTTAGGGCGGCCGGGCAATCAGCCCCAGCATTTT.

The rearrangement uses TRBV7-9 and TRBJ1-2; no definite D call. Germline CDR1 and CDR2: SEHNR and FQNEAQ (reference sequence). CDR3 length equals 15 residues. V lost 4 bases to trimming and J lost 4 bases, with 16 bases between them. The CDR3 sequence: CASSSPESRFYGYTF. CDR3 sequence (DNA): TGTGCCAGCAGCTCTCCGGAGAGCAGATTCTATGGCTACACCTTC.

Many counts were recorded for this clonotype. The rearrangement links TRBV11-2 to TRBJ2-3; the match to TRBD1 covers 9 bases. The CDR3 contains 15 residues. With 4 bases clipped from V and 0 bases from J, the junction kept 2 bases outside the gene matches. Per the germline V gene, CDR1 is SGHAT and CDR2 is FQNNGV. CDR3 sequence: CASSSQGASTDTQYF. The CDR3 DNA reads TGTGCCAGCAGCTCACAGGGGGCGAGCACAGATACGCAGTATTTT.

This clonotype has only a few counts. This chain connects TRBV10-3 to TRBJ1-2; D perhaps matches TRBD1 (6 bases). CDR3 length equals 13 residues. Germline values: CDR1 ENHRY, CDR2 SYGVKD. Trimming stripped 4 bases from V and 4 bases from J, with 10 bases between. The CDR3 sequence: CAISVQGGYGYTF. DNA of the CDR3: TGTGCCATCAGTGTACAGGGAGGCTATGGCTACACCTTC.

Many counts were recorded for this clonotype. This chain connects TRBV30 to TRBJ1-1; tentatively, D is TRBD1 (5 bases). The CDR3 runs to 11 residues. Looked up from germline, CDR1 is GTSNPN and CDR2 is SVGIG (reference sequence). V was cut by 5 bases and J by 8 bases, with 12 bases left in between. In DNA form, the CDR3 reads TGTGCCTGGTGGGCGGGGCACGAAGCTTTCTTT. Its translation is CAWWAGHEAFF. Full variable domain (missing parts from reference TRBV30 and TRBJ1-1): SQTIHQWPATLVQPVGSPLSLECTVEGTSNPNLYWYRQAAGRGLQLLFYSVGIGQISSEVPQNLSASRPQDRQFILSSKKLLLSDSGFYLCAWWAGHEAFFGQGTRLTVV.

V usage is TRBV12-3 or TRBV12-4 and J usage is TRBJ2-2; no clear D. V dropped 8 bases and J dropped 6 bases, with 7 bases sitting between them. The CDR3 runs 11 residues. The CDR3 spells CASGLAGELFF. In DNA, the CDR3 is TGTGCCAGCGGGTTAGCCGGGGAGCTGTTTTTT.

The genes are TRBV29-1 and TRBJ2-5; 9 bases are shared with TRBD1. Germline V lookup: CDR1 SQVTM, CDR2 ANQGSEA. The CDR3 totals 16 residues. The V segment lost 6 bases and the J segment 2 bases; nucleotides outside the gene matches: 13. This CDR3 is CSVDQQGARGQETQYF. DNA of the CDR3: TGCAGCGTGGACCAACAGGGGGCAAGGGGTCAAGAGACCCAGTACTTC.

This clonotype was recorded a few times. J is TRBJ2-2 and V is TRBV7-9; TRBD2 is a possible D gene (6 bases). The CDR3 spans 15 residues. Germline assignment: CDR1 SEHNR and CDR2 FQNEAQ (reference sequence). V dropped 3 bases and J dropped 4 bases, with 12 bases sitting between them. The CDR3 here is CASSFLAGITGELFF. The CDR3 DNA is TGTGCCAGCAGCTTCCTCGCGGGGATCACCGGGGAGCTGTTTTTT.

This clonotype has a handful of counts. The chain uses TRBV28 and TRBJ1-1; TRBD1 agrees at 7 bases. Trimming at V came to 2 bases and at J to 8 bases, leaving 17 bases not matched to a gene. Germline V gene sequence: CDR1 MDHEN, CDR2 SYDVKM. The CDR3 has 17 amino acids. The CDR3 DNA sequence: TGTGCCAGCAGTTTACGGGAGGGGGCAATTGGCCCCGGGGAAGCTTTCTTT. This gives the protein CASSLREGAIGPGEAFF.

About this clonotype: An end of the junction differs from the germline gene, which may be a read error. The V gene is TRBV12-3 or TRBV12-4, the J gene TRBJ2-2, with unresolved D. This CDR3 is built from 14 residues. The DNA for the CDR3 is TGTGCCAGCAGTTTCTCGCCCCACACCCGGGAGCTGTTTTTT. Translating gives CASSFSPHTRELFF.

J is TRBJ2-7 and V is TRBV21-1; the D call in the table, TRBD1, was not verified against the DNA. TRBV21-1 is reported as a pseudogene. The length of the CDR3 is 16 residues. CDR3 sequence reads: CASRPPAGTGTYEQYF. CDR3 sequence (DNA): TGTGCCAGCAGGCCCCCCGCCGGGACAGGTACCTACGAGCAGTACTTC.

This clonotype came up a few times. The chain recombines TRBV7-9 with TRBJ2-5; D may be TRBD2 (5 bases). Germline values: CDR1 SEHNR, CDR2 FQNEAQ (reference sequence). The ends were cut back, 3 bases at V and 4 bases at J, with 12 bases in the middle. This CDR3 is 14 amino acids long. CDR3 residues: CASSLEGLSETQYF. In DNA form, the CDR3 reads TGTGCCAGCAGCTTGGAAGGACTGTCAGAGACCCAGTACTTC.

The sample holds a few counts of this clonotype. The V call is TRBV4-1, the J call TRBJ1-2; 7 bases are shared with TRBD1. The germline CDR1 and CDR2 sequences are MGHRA and YSYEKL. CDR3 length: 14 amino acids. V gave up 4 bases and J gave up 4 bases; unmatched junction bases: 6. This CDR3 reads CASSLGGDSYGYTF. The CDR3 nucleotides read TGCGCCAGCAGCCTAGGAGGGGACAGCTATGGCTACACCTTC.

This chain uses TRBV29-1 with TRBJ2-5, with 7 positions matching TRBD2. Germline V gives CDR1 SQVTM, CDR2 ANQGSEA. This CDR3 is built from 15 residues. In nucleotides, the CDR3 is TGCAGTTTCATCCCATGGACTAGTAGTATTGGGACCCAGTACTTC. Translating it yields CSFIPWTSSIGTQYF.

This clonotype was counted many times. The chain links TRBV7-2 to TRBJ2-7; 8 nucleotides match TRBD2. Germline V gene lookup returns CDR1 SGHTA and CDR2 FQGNSA. V lost 1 base to trimming and J lost 4 bases; unmatched junction nucleotides: 12. The CDR3 contains 17 residues. The DNA for the CDR3 is TGTGCCAGCAGCTTAGTTAGATCGGGACTAGGGTTTTACGAGCAGTACTTC. Amino acid sequence: CASSLVRSGLGFYEQYF.

This clonotype appeared many times. The CDR3 protein is CASGVTEAFF. The CDR3 bases are TGTGCCAGCGGAGTTACTGAAGCTTTCTTT. The J gene is TRBJ1-1, the V gene TRBV7-9, with D unclear. This CDR3 has 10 residues. The ends were cut back, 8 bases at V and 5 bases at J, with 6 bases in the middle. Germline V gene sequence: CDR1 SEHNR, CDR2 FQNEAQ (reference sequence).

This clonotype turned up a few times. This chain uses TRBV6-4 with TRBJ2-1; D could derive from TRBD1 or TRBD2 (6 bases each). Trimming removed 2 bases at V and 7 bases at J, with 12 bases between. Germline assignment: CDR1 MRHNA and CDR2 SNTAGT. This CDR3 region has 14 residues. The CDR3 coding sequence is TGTGCCAGCAGTGACAAGGGGGGCGGGAATGAGCAGTTCTTC. As protein: CASSDKGGGNEQFF.

V usage is TRBV7-8 and J usage is TRBJ2-7, with 10 bases that match TRBD1. V gave up 5 bases and J gave up 2 bases; unmatched junction bases: 3. Germline loops: CDR1 SGHVS, CDR2 FQNEAQ. CDR3 length: 14 residues. CDR3 loop: CASSPGTGAYEQYF. CDR3 nucleotides: TGTGCCAGCAGCCCCGGGACAGGGGCCTACGAGCAGTACTTC.

This clonotype showed up many times. The V and J genes are TRBV10-2 and TRBJ2-5; D ambiguous. Germline lookup yields CDR1 WSHSY and CDR2 SAAADI. CDR3 size: 12 residues. Trimming removed 2 bases from V and 5 bases from J, with 6 bases in between. The CDR3 sequence is CASSEARETQYF. Here the CDR3 DNA reads TGCGCCAGCAGTGAGGCCCGGGAGACCCAGTACTTC.

This chain uses TRBV12-3 or TRBV12-4 with TRBJ2-7, with no clear D. V was cut by 2 bases and J by 4 bases, with 6 bases left in between. The CDR3 contains 12 residues. CDR3 region: CASSLSEYEQYF. The CDR3 region has the DNA TGTGCCAGCAGTTTATCCGAGTACGAGCAGTACTTC.

The chain joins TRBV6-5 to TRBJ2-7; D is ambiguous. Germline CDR1 reads MNHEY; CDR2 reads SVGAGI. CDR3 length: 12 amino acids. The ends were cut back, 5 bases at V and 2 bases at J, with 7 bases in the middle. CDR3: CASSRSTYEQYF. The CDR3 nucleotides read TGTGCCAGCAGTCGATCCACCTACGAGCAGTACTTC.

The rearrangement uses TRBV24-1 and TRBJ2-1; D remains ambiguous. V shed 9 bases and J shed 6 bases, with 11 bases lying between them. The germline CDR1 and CDR2 sequences are KGHDR and SFDVKD. CDR3 size: 12 residues. The CDR3 DNA reads TGTGCCACCTCTCAAACTCCCAATGAGCAGTTCTTC. The encoded protein is CATSQTPNEQFF.

For this clonotype: Just one base apart from a much larger clone, this may be a read error. It is likely a read error, because the conserved phenylalanine at the end of the CDR3 is missing. This chain links TRBV4-1 with TRBJ1-6; no reliable D call. Germline CDR1 reads MGHRA; CDR2 reads YSYEKL. V was trimmed by 0 bases and J by 9 bases, leaving 9 bases between them. The CDR3 has 14 amino acids. The CDR3: CASSQDPPSSPLHL. In nucleotides, the CDR3 is TGCGCCAGCAGCCAAGACCCTCCCAGTTCACCCCTCCACCTT.

This clonotype came up a few times. The V gene is TRBV28, the J gene TRBJ1-2, with a possible D match to TRBD1 (5 bases). CDR1 and CDR2 from the germline V gene are MDHEN and SYDVKM. The CDR3 is 16 amino acids. The V end was cut by 4 bases, the J end by 0 bases, with 15 bases between. For the CDR3, the DNA is TGTGCCAGCAGTTCCACATGGGACGGAACTAACTATGGCTACACCTTC. Translated: CASSSTWDGTNYGYTF.

This clonotype was counted between two and nine times. This chain links TRBV7-9 with TRBJ1-4; D unclear. The CDR3 is 15 residues long. Looked up from germline, CDR1 is SEHNR and CDR2 is FQNEAQ (reference sequence). Deletions cut 4 bases from V and 4 bases from J, with 13 bases between. CDR3 protein: CASSSPGVINEKLFF. CDR3 sequence (DNA): TGTGCCAGCAGCTCCCCCGGGGTGATTAATGAAAAACTGTTTTTT. The full variable domain, in which reference TRBV7-9 and TRBJ1-4 provide the parts outside the CDR3, is DTGVSQNPRHKITKRGQNVTFRCDPISEHNRLYWYRQTLGQGPEFLTYFQNEAQLEKSRLLSDRFSAERPKGSFSTLEIQRTEQGDSAMYLCASSSPGVINEKLFFGSGTQLSVL.

This clonotype appeared many times. V is TRBV6-5 and J is TRBJ1-4; D unresolved. The CDR3 sequence is 15 residues long. V lost 7 bases to trimming and J lost 0 bases, with 12 bases between them. Germline V gene sequence: CDR1 MNHEY, CDR2 SVGAGI. In DNA form, the CDR3 reads TGTGCCAGCACGGCGGGGTGGTCAACTAATGAAAAACTGTTTTTT. It translates to CASTAGWSTNEKLFF.

This clonotype was detected a few times. This sequence joins TRBV7-2 and TRBJ2-4; weak D call: TRBD1 (6 bases). Germline CDR1 reads SGHTA; CDR2 reads FQGNSA. V shed 8 bases and J shed 3 bases, with 14 bases lying between them. The CDR3 covers 14 residues. The CDR3, as DNA: TGTGCCAGCCATGAAGGGGGATACAAAAACATTCAGTACTTC. Amino acid sequence: CASHEGGYKNIQYF.